This T cell receptor (beta chain) came from a study of graft-versus-host responses after intestinal transplantation. As for this clone: The antigen is unknown.

Study results and limitations: GvH clones were found in recipient marrow; some appeared first in ileum or blood. Early post-transplant HvG declines showed an association with peak circulating GvH clone levels.

The graft tissue was processed, and this released both intraepithelial and lamina propria lymphocytes. The table came from immunoSEQ multiplex PCR; TCRdb's copy has only in-frame clones and leaves some out. The sample records approximately 15,000 clones, approximately 62% being singletons. The source of this sequence is a human patient who received an intestinal transplant, so some T cells may come from the graft donor. This material consisted of ileum tissue, taken 524 days after transplant.

The CDR3 protein is CSVRTSGGADTQYF. CDR3 DNA: TGCAGCGTCCGGACTAGCGGGGGTGCAGATACGCAGTATTTT. This sequence joins TRBV29-1 and TRBJ2-3, with TRBD2 identical over 13 bases. This CDR3 comprises 14 residues. Germline V lookup: CDR1 SQVTM, CDR2 ANQGSEA. Losses at the gene ends were 6 bases for V and 4 bases for J; bases not matched to a gene: 4.